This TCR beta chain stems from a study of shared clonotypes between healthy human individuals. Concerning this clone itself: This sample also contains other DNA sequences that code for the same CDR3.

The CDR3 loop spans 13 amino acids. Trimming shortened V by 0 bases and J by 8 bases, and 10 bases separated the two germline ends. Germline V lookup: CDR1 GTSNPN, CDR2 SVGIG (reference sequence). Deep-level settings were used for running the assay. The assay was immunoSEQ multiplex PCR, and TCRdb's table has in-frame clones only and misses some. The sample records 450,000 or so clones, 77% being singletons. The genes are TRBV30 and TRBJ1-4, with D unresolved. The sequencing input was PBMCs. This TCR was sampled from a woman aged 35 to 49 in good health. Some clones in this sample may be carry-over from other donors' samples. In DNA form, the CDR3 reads TGTGCCTGGAGTGTATCCATTGGGGAAAAACTGTTTTTT. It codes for CAWSVSIGEKLFF. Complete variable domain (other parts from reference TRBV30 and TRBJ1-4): SQTIHQWPATLVQPVGSPLSLECTVEGTSNPNLYWYRQAAGRGLQLLFYSVGIGQISSEVPQNLSASRPQDRQFILSSKKLLLSDSGFYLCAWSVSIGEKLFFGSGTQLSVL.